This T cell receptor beta chain was observed in a study of monozygotic twins with cystic fibrosis. Method: immunoSEQ multiplex PCR; TCRdb's copy keeps in-frame clones and lacks some. The sample consists of around 30,000 clones, just over 90% of them appearing once. The V and J ends lost 4 bases and 6 bases respectively, with 8 bases between them. CDR3 length: 12 residues. Germline V CDR1 and CDR2: SNHLY, FYNNEI. This clone was detected only once. This TCR derives from a girl aged 2-15 years with cystic fibrosis. The sequenced material came from blood. The chain combines TRBV2 with TRBJ2-3, with unresolved D. CDR3 region: CASSARSDTQYF. CDR3 bases: TGTGCCAGCAGTGCTAGGTCCGATACGCAGTATTTT.